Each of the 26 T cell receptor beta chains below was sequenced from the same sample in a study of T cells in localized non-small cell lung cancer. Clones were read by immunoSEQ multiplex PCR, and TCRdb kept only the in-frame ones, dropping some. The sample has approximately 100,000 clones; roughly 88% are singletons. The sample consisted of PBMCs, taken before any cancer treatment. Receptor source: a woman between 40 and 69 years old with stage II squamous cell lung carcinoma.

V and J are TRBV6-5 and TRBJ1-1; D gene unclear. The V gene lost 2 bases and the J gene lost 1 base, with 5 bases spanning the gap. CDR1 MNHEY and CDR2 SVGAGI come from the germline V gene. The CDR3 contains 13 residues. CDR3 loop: CASSYGRNTEAFF. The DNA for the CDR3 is TGTGCCAGCAGTTACGGACGGAACACTGAAGCTTTCTTT.

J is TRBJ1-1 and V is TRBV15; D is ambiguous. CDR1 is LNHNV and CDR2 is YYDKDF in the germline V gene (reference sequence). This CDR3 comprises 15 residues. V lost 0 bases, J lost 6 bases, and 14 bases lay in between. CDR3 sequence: CATSRDLSPASEAFF. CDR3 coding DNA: TGTGCCACCAGCAGAGATTTGTCCCCAGCCTCTGAAGCTTTCTTT.

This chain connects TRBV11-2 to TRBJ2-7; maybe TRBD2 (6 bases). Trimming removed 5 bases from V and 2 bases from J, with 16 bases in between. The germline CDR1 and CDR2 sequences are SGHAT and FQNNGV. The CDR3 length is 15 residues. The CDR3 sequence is CASSLDGGPTYEQYF. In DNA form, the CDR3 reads TGTGCCAGCAGCCTCGACGGGGGACCTACCTACGAGCAGTACTTC.

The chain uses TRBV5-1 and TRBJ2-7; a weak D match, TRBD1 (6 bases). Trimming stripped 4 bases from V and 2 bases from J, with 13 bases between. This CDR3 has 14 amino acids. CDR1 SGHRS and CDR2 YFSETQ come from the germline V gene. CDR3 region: CASSKGHSTYEQYF. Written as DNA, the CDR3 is TGCGCCAGCAGCAAGGGACACTCAACCTACGAGCAGTACTTC.

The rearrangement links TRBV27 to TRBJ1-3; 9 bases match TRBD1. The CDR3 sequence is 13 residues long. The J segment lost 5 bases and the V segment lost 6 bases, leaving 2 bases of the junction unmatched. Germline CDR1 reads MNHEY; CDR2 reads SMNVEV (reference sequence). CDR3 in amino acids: CASRDRGRNTIYF. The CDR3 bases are TGTGCCAGCAGGGACAGGGGAAGAAACACCATATATTTT.

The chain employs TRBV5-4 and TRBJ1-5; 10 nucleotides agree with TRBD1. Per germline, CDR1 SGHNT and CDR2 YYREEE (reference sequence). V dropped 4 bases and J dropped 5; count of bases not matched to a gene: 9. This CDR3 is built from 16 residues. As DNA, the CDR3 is TGTGCCAGCAGCATGGGGGGTGGACAGGGGGATCAGCCCCAGCATTTT. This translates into CASSMGGGQGDQPQHF.

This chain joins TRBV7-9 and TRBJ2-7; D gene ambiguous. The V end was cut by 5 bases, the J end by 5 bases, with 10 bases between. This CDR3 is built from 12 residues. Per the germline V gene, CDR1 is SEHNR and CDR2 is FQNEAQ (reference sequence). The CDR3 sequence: CASSPRFHEQYF. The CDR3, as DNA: TGTGCCAGCAGCCCCAGATTCCACGAGCAGTACTTC.

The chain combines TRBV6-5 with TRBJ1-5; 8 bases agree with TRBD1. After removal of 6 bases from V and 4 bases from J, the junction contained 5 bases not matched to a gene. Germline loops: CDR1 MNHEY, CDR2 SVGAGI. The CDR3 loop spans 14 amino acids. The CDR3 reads CASSRQGTNQPQHF. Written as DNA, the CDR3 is TGTGCCAGCAGCCGACAGGGGACGAATCAGCCCCAGCATTTT.

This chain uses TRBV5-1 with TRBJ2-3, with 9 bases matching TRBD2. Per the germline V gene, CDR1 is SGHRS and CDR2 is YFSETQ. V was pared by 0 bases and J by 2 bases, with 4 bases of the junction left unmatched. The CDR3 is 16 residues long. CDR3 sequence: CASSLESGGPTDTQYF. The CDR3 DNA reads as TGCGCCAGCAGCTTGGAGAGCGGGGGGCCCACAGATACGCAGTATTTT.

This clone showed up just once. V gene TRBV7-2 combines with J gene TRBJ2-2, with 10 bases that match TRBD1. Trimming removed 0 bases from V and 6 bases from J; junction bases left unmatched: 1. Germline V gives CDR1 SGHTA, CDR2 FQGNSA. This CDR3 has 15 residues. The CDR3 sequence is CASSLAGTGAGELFF. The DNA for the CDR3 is TGTGCCAGCAGCTTAGCGGGGACAGGGGCCGGGGAGCTGTTTTTT.

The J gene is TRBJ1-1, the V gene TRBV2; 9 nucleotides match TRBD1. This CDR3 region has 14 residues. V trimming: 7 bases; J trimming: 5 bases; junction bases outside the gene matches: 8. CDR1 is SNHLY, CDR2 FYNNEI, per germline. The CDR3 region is CASKPGTGRTEAFF. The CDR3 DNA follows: TGTGCCAGCAAACCCGGGACAGGGCGAACTGAAGCTTTCTTT. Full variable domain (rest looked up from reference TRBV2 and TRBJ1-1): EPEVTQTPSHQVTQMGQEVILRCVPISNHLYFYWYRQILGQKVEFLVSFYNNEISEKSEIFDDQFSVERPDGSNFTLKIRSTKLEDSAMYFCASKPGTGRTEAFFGQGTRLTVV.

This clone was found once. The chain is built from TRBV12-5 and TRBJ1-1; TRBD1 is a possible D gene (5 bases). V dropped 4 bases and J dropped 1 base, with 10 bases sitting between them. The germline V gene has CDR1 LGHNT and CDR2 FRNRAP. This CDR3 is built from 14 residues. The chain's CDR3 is CASGSGGQNTEAFF. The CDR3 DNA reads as TGTGCTAGTGGTTCGGGCGGACAGAACACTGAAGCTTTCTTT.

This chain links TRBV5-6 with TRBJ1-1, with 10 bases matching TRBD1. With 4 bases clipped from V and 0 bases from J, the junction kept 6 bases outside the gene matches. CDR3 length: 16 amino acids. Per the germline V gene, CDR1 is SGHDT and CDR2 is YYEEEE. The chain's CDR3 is CASSTGQGPMNTEAFF. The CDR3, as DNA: TGTGCCAGCAGCACGGGACAGGGGCCGATGAACACTGAAGCTTTCTTT. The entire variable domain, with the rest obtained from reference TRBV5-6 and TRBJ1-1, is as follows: DAGVTQSPTHLIKTRGQQVTLRCSPKSGHDTVSWYQQALGQGPQFIFQYYEEEERQRGNFPDRFSGHQFPNYSSELNVNALLLGDSALYLCASSTGQGPMNTEAFFGQGTRLTVV.

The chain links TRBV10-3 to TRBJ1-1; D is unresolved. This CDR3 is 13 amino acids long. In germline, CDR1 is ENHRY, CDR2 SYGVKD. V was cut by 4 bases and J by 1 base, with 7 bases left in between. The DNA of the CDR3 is TGTGCCATCAGTGCTTCAGAGAACACTGAAGCTTTCTTT. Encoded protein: CAISASENTEAFF.

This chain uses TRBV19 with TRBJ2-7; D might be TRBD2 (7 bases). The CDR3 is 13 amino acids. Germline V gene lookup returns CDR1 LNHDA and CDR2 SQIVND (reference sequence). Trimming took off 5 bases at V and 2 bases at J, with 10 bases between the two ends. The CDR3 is CASSRGAPYEQYF. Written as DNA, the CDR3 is TGTGCCAGTAGTCGGGGGGCTCCCTACGAGCAGTACTTC.

CDR3 loop: CASSVSGLNHEQFF. Written as DNA, the CDR3 is TGTGCCAGCAGCGTTAGCGGCCTTAATCATGAGCAGTTCTTC. The chain has TRBV9 and TRBJ2-1; D possibly corresponds to TRBD2 (6 bases). CDR3 length equals 14 residues. Trimming removed 2 bases at V and 8 bases at J, with 14 bases between. Germline-derived CDR1 and CDR2 are SGDLS and YYNGEE.

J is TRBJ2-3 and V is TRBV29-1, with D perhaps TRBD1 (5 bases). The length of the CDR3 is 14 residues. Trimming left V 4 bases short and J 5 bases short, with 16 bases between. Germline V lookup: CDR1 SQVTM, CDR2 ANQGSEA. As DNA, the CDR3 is TGCAGCGTTGGGATTACAGGTTATCTAGATACGCAGTATTTT. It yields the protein CSVGITGYLDTQYF.

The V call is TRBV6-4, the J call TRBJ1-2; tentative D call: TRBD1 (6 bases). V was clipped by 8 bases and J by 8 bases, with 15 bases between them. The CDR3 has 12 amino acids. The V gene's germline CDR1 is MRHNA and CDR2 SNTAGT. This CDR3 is CASSEGVGGYTF. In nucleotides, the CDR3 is TGTGCCAGCTCCGAGGGGGTAGGCGGCTACACCTTC.

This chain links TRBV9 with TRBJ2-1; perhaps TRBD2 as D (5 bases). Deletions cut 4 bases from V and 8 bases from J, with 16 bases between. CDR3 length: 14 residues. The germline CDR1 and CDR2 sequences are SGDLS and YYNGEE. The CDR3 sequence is CASSLRASGYEQFF. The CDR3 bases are TGTGCCAGCAGCTTGCGGGCCTCCGGATATGAGCAGTTCTTC.

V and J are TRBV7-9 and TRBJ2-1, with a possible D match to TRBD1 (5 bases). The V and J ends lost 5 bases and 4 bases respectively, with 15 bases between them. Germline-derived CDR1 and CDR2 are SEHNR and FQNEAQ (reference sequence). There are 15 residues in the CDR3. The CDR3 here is CASSPKGMGYNEQFF. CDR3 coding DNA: TGTGCCAGCAGCCCTAAGGGGATGGGTTACAATGAGCAGTTCTTC.

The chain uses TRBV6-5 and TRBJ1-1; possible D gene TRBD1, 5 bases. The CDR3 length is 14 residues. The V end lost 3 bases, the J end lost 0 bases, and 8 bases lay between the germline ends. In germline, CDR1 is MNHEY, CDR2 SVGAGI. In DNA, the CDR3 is TGTGCCAGCAGTTATGACAGTTTGAACACTGAAGCTTTCTTT. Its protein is CASSYDSLNTEAFF.

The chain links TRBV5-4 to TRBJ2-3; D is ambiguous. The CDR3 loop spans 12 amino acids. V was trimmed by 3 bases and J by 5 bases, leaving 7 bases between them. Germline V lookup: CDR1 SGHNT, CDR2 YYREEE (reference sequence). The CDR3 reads CASSWPGDTQYF. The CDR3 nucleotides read TGTGCCAGCAGCTGGCCGGGAGATACGCAGTATTTT.

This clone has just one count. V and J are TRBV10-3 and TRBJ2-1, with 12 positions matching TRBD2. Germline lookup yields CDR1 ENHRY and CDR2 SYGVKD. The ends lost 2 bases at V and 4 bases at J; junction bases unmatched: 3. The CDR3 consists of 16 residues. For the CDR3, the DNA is TGTGCCATCAGTGAGCCGACTAGCGGGAGATACAATGAGCAGTTCTTC. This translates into CAISEPTSGRYNEQFF.

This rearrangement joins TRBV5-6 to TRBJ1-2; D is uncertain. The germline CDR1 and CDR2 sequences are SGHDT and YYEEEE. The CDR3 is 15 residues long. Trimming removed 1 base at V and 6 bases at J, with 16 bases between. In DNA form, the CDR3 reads TGTGCCAGCAGCTTGTCATCCCGGAAGAGTAATGGCTACACCTTC. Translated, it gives CASSLSSRKSNGYTF.

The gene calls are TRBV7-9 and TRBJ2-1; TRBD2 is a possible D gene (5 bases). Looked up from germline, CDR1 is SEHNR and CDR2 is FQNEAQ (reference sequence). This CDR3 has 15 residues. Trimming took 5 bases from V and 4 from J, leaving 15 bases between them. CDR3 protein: CASSHLAGRYNEQFF. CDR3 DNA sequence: TGTGCCAGCAGCCACCTAGCTGGGCGGTACAATGAGCAGTTCTTC.

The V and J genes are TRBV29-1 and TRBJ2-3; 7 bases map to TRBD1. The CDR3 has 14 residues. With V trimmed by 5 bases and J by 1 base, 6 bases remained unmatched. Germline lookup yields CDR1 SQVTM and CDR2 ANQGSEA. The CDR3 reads CSVPSTGGTDTQYF. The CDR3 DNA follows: TGCAGCGTTCCCTCAACAGGGGGCACAGATACGCAGTATTTT.